Sequencing of this T cell receptor (beta chain) was carried out in a study of beta chain features in type 1 diabetes. Study context: Healthy donors and patients had similar age, gender and cell yields. Broader study findings: Across patients, naive, central memory and Treg TCRB repertoires exhibited apparently greater similarity than was observed across healthy donors. TCRB CDR3s were moderately but significantly shorter in Type 1 diabetes patients in all four CD4+ subsets. VDJ junctions sequenced from type 1 diabetes patients showed fewer insertions and more deletions.

This clone occurred a few times. Antigen unknown. V was cut by 6 bases and J by 1 base, with 6 bases left in between. Germline CDR1 reads MNHNY; CDR2 reads SVGAGI (reference sequence). This CDR3 spans 12 amino acids. Expressed TCRB transcripts were sequenced because the isolated RNA had all been reverse transcribed beforehand. Sequenced by immunoSEQ multiplex PCR; TCRdb stores in-frame clones only, minus some. The sample yields about 240,000 clones, more than 11% seen once. Each donor gave one heparinised blood draw averaging around 0.12 L. The clonotype comes from a man in his thirties or forties with type 1 diabetes. Material for sequencing was naive CD4+ T cells from blood. V and J are TRBV6-6 and TRBJ1-2; D is unclear. This chain's CDR3 is CASSLRNYGYTF. CDR3 coding DNA: TGTGCCAGCAGCCTTCGTAACTATGGCTACACCTTC.